This T cell receptor beta chain was captured by sequencing in a study of cytomegalovirus exposure and HLA in healthy donors. PCR was performed using 60 Vbeta and 13 Jbeta primers. The assay was immunoSEQ multiplex PCR, and TCRdb's table has in-frame clones only and misses some. The sample gives 150,000 to 200,000 clones, roughly 74% of which show up once; less than 5% is in the top ten. A few counts support this clone. This sequence was found in a male donor in good health and CMV-seronegative. The specimen was PBMCs.

CDR3 residues: CASSEEGHSYEQYF. The CDR3 DNA is TGTGCCAGCAGTGAAGAGGGCCACTCCTACGAGCAGTACTTC. This chain connects TRBV25-1 to TRBJ2-5; tentative D call: TRBD2 (5 bases). The J call may not be correct, given that the DNA end is closer to TRBJ2-7. The CDR3 is 14 residues long. Germline values: CDR1 MGHDK, CDR2 SYGVNS.